These 17 T cell receptor beta chains were sequenced from one sample in a study of cytomegalovirus exposure and HLA in healthy donors. Amplification used 60 Vbeta primers and 13 Jbeta primers. Profiled with immunoSEQ multiplex PCR; TCRdb holds only in-frame clones, not every one. The sample totals about 130,000 clones. Sequencing was done on a sample of PBMCs. Receptors originate from a man aged 25 to 40 in good health and CMV-seronegative.

The chain is built from TRBV5-5 and TRBJ2-7; 14 bases are shared with TRBD2. J was trimmed by 1 base and V by 10 bases; bases with no gene match: 13. In germline, CDR1 is SGHKS, CDR2 YYEKEE (reference sequence). This CDR3 is 17 amino acids long. CDR3 sequence reads: CAGTLGLAGELSYEQYF. DNA for the CDR3: TGTGCCGGCACCCTGGGACTAGCGGGAGAACTATCCTACGAGCAGTACTTC.

The J gene is TRBJ2-6, the V gene TRBV28, with 11 bases that match TRBD1. J lost 3 bases, V lost 5 bases, and 6 bases had no gene match. This CDR3 has 17 amino acids. Germline values: CDR1 MDHEN, CDR2 SYDVKM. The CDR3 DNA is TGTGCCAGCAGTCCAAGGGACAGGGGGAGTGGGGCCAACGTCCTGACTTTC. Its protein product is CASSPRDRGSGANVLTF.

The chain carries TRBV19 and TRBJ2-7; 8 bases are shared with TRBD1. CDR3 length: 15 residues. V shed 5 bases, J shed 3 bases, and the junction held 9 bases outside the gene matches. Germline CDR1 is LNHDA and CDR2 is SQIVND (reference sequence). CDR3 protein: CASSVRQGLSYEQYF. The CDR3, as DNA: TGTGCCAGTAGTGTTCGACAGGGGCTGAGCTACGAGCAGTACTTC.

The rearrangement uses TRBV5-6 and TRBJ2-5; no definite D call. From germline, CDR1 is SGHDT and CDR2 YYEEEE. Trimming took 0 bases from V and 1 from J, leaving 10 bases between them. This CDR3 is built from 15 residues. The CDR3 nucleotides read TGTGCCAGCAGCTTGGACCCGGCGGCCCAAGAGACCCAGTACTTC. Its translation is CASSLDPAAQETQYF. Filled out from reference TRBV5-6 and TRBJ2-5, the complete variable domain reads DAGVTQSPTHLIKTRGQQVTLRCSPKSGHDTVSWYQQALGQGPQFIFQYYEEEERQRGNFPDRFSGHQFPNYSSELNVNALLLGDSALYLCASSLDPAAQETQYFGPGTRLLVL.

V is TRBV9 and J is TRBJ1-1; no clear D. Germline assignment: CDR1 SGDLS and CDR2 YYNGEE. V was cut by 3 bases and J by 6 bases, with 12 bases left in between. This CDR3 has 13 residues. The chain's CDR3 is CASSADTEAEAFF. The CDR3, as DNA: TGTGCCAGCAGCGCCGACACCGAAGCTGAAGCTTTCTTT.

The chain joins TRBV28 to TRBJ2-1; D is unresolved. The CDR3 has 15 amino acids. V was trimmed by 3 bases and J by 0 bases, leaving 9 bases between them. CDR1 is MDHEN, CDR2 SYDVKM, per germline. The CDR3 sequence: CASSFPLSSYNEQFF. In DNA form, the CDR3 reads TGTGCCAGCAGTTTTCCACTGAGCTCCTACAATGAGCAGTTCTTC.

The chain recombines TRBV11-2 with TRBJ2-7; 11 nucleotides match TRBD2. Trimming removed 4 bases from V and 4 bases from J; junction bases left unmatched: 6. This CDR3 region has 15 residues. Looked up from germline, CDR1 is SGHAT and CDR2 is FQNNGV. The CDR3 sequence: CASSYFSGRVYEQYF. The CDR3 region has the DNA TGTGCCAGCAGCTATTTTAGCGGGAGGGTTTACGAGCAGTACTTC.

This sequence joins TRBV6-5 and TRBJ2-7, with 11 nucleotides matching TRBD2. CDR3 length equals 16 residues. Germline V gene sequence: CDR1 MNHEY, CDR2 SVGAGI. The ends lost 4 bases at V and 3 bases at J; junction bases unmatched: 8. CDR3 residues: CASSSPGLAANYEQYF. CDR3 bases: TGTGCCAGCAGTTCTCCGGGACTAGCGGCCAACTACGAGCAGTACTTC.

The chain combines TRBV11-2 with TRBJ2-1; 8 bases fit TRBD2. V trimming: 5 bases; J trimming: 0 bases; junction bases outside the gene matches: 12. The length of the CDR3 is 18 residues. Germline loops: CDR1 SGHAT, CDR2 FQNNGV. The CDR3, as DNA: TGTGCCAGCAGCCTGCTTTATGTAGCGGGGTACTCCTACAATGAGCAGTTCTTC. Amino acids: CASSLLYVAGYSYNEQFF.

The genes are TRBV7-9 and TRBJ2-5; D call uncertain. V was pared by 7 bases and J by 2 bases, with 5 bases between. The CDR3 has 11 residues. Germline CDR1 reads SEHNR; CDR2 reads FQNEAQ (reference sequence). For the CDR3, the DNA is TGTGCCAGCAACAATCAAGAGACCCAGTACTTC. It yields the protein CASNNQETQYF.

For this clone: The same CDR3 also results from other DNA sequences found in this sample. The genes are TRBV5-4 and TRBJ1-1, with D hard to call. CDR3 length: 15 residues. The V gene lost 3 bases and the J gene lost 3 bases, with 15 bases spanning the gap. Germline V gives CDR1 SGHNT, CDR2 YYREEE (reference sequence). CDR3 sequence reads: CASSSKVLGDTEAFF. CDR3 DNA sequence: TGTGCCAGCAGCTCCAAAGTCCTCGGGGACACTGAAGCTTTCTTT. The variable domain in full, completed from reference TRBV5-4 and TRBJ1-1, reads ETGVTQSPTHLIKTRGQQVTLRCSSQSGHNTVSWYQQALGQGPQFIFQYYREEENGRGNFPPRFSGLQFPNYSSELNVNALELDDSALYLCASSSKVLGDTEAFFGQGTRLTVV.

The rearrangement links TRBV6-5 to TRBJ1-5, with TRBD1 as a possible D gene (6 bases). Trimming removed 10 bases from V and 3 bases from J, with 16 bases in between. CDR1 is MNHEY, CDR2 SVGAGI, per germline. The CDR3 consists of 14 residues. The CDR3 DNA is TGTGCCACCCTTCCGGACAGATTCAATCAGCCCCAGCATTTT. Residues: CATLPDRFNQPQHF.

V and J are TRBV11-2 and TRBJ2-3, with 8 bases identical to TRBD2. The J segment lost 0 bases and the V segment lost 2 bases, leaving 13 bases of the junction unmatched. CDR1 and CDR2 from the germline V gene are SGHAT and FQNNGV. The CDR3 covers 19 residues. The CDR3 protein is CASSLPWLAGLPSTDTQYF. In nucleotides, the CDR3 is TGTGCCAGCAGCTTACCGTGGCTAGCGGGCCTACCTAGCACAGATACGCAGTATTTT.

This chain joins TRBV10-3 and TRBJ2-5, with 8 bases identical to TRBD1. Germline lookup yields CDR1 ENHRY and CDR2 SYGVKD. The length of the CDR3 is 15 residues. The V segment lost 4 bases and the J segment 0 bases; nucleotides outside the gene matches: 4. Written as DNA, the CDR3 is TGTGCCATCAGTGGAAAGGACAGGGACCAAGAGACCCAGTACTTC. This encodes CAISGKDRDQETQYF.

V gene TRBV2 combines with J gene TRBJ2-7; D is unclear. V lost 3 bases and J lost 2, with 11 bases in between. The CDR3 runs 14 residues. The germline gives CDR1 SNHLY, CDR2 FYNNEI. The CDR3 reads CASSDGHATYEQYF. CDR3 nucleotides: TGTGCCAGCAGTGACGGTCACGCCACCTACGAGCAGTACTTC.

The CDR3 protein is CASSLAGKGAFF. In DNA form, the CDR3 reads TGTGCCAGCAGCTTAGCAGGGAAAGGGGCTTTCTTT. This chain links TRBV11-2 with TRBJ1-1; TRBD1 is a possible D gene (5 bases). The germline CDR1 and CDR2 sequences are SGHAT and FQNNGV. Trimming left V 1 base short and J 11 bases short, with 11 bases between. The CDR3 has 12 residues.

The rearrangement uses TRBV7-9 and TRBJ2-6; no definite D call. Trimming left V 2 bases short and J 4 bases short, with 6 bases between. Germline CDR1 and CDR2: SEHNR and FQNEAQ (reference sequence). This CDR3 has 14 residues. CDR3 coding DNA: TGTGCCAGCAGCTTATCGAGGGGGGCCAACGTCCTGACTTTC. This sequence encodes CASSLSRGANVLTF. The full variable domain, in which reference TRBV7-9 and TRBJ2-6 provide the parts outside the CDR3, is DTGVSQNPRHKITKRGQNVTFRCDPISEHNRLYWYRQTLGQGPEFLTYFQNEAQLEKSRLLSDRFSAERPKGSFSTLEIQRTEQGDSAMYLCASSLSRGANVLTFGAGSRLTVL.